This TCR beta chain was identified in a study of response to subunit inactivated influenza vaccine. Study-wide results and limits: Authors suggested that a seasonal influenza vaccination recruits few new T cells each time.

TCRdb re-analysed the RT-PCR reads in MiXCR, keeping a single row per CDR3 protein. The repertoire includes under 800,000 distinct CDR3 sequences, about 14% of them detected once, and 5.5% to 7% sits in the top ten. Germline loops: CDR1 DFQATT, CDR2 SNEGSKA (reference sequence). Trimming pared 4 bases from V and 9 bases from J, leaving 21 bases between. The CDR3 is made up of 14 amino acids. Comment on this clonotype: Antigen unknown.

The clonotype originates from a man aged 50-59 years who received an inactivated influenza vaccine. This chain links TRBV20-1 with TRBJ2-5; weak D call: TRBD2 (6 bases). The sample here was PBMCs from blood, taken roughly 15 days before vaccination. The CDR3 reads CSAIQASRSGAQYF. CDR3 DNA sequence: TGCAGTGCTATCCAGGCTAGCAGATCGGGGGCCCAGTACTTC.